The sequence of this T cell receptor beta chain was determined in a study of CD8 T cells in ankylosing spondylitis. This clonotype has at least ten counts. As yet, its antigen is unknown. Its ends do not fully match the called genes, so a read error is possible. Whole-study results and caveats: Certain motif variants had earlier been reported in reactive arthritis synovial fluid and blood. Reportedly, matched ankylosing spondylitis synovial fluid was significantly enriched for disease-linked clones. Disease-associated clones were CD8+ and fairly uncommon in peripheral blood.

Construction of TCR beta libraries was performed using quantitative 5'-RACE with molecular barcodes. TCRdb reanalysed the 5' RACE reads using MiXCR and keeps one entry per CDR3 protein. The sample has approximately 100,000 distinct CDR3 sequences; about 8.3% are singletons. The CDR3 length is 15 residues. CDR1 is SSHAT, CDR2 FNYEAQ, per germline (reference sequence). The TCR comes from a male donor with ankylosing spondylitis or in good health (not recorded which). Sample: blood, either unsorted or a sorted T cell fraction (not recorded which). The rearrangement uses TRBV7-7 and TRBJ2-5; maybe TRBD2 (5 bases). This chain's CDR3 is CASSLAPSGQETQYF. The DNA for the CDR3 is TGTGCTAGCAGCTTAGCACCGAGCGGACAAGAGACCCAGTACTTC.